Each of the 24 T cell receptor beta chains below was sequenced from the same sample in a study of post-analysis software for immune sequencing data. The study's findings and limits: Patients had higher frequencies than controls of five TRBV segments, including TRBV5-6, TRBV5-1 and TRBV20-1.

Incorporated into the TCR beta cDNA libraries were unique molecular identifiers, which served to reduce PCR and sequencing biases. TCRdb used MiXCR to reprocess the PCR reads, holding one entry per CDR3 protein. Seen here are over 700,000 distinct CDR3 sequences, around 27% observed once, and the top ten hold around 0.56%. These receptors' targets are unknown. Sequenced material: blood. The receptors originated from a girl aged 10-17 years with multiple sclerosis.

The sample holds a few counts of this clonotype. The J gene is TRBJ1-2, the V gene TRBV29-1, with 7 nucleotides matching TRBD1. CDR3 size: 12 residues. J lost 8 bases, V lost 2 bases, and 5 bases had no gene match. The germline CDR1 and CDR2 sequences are SQVTM and ANQGSEA. The CDR3 region has the DNA TGCAGCGTTGAAACCCCAGGGGGAGGCTACACCTTC. Translation: CSVETPGGGYTF.

This sequence joins TRBV7-2 and TRBJ2-7; TRBD2 matches at 8 bases. J lost 3 bases, V lost 4 bases, and 5 bases had no gene match. Germline CDR1 reads SGHTA; CDR2 reads FQGNSA. The CDR3 is made up of 14 amino acids. The CDR3 region is CASSSGLAVYEQYF. In DNA form, the CDR3 reads TGTGCCAGCAGCTCAGGACTAGCCGTCTACGAGCAGTACTTC.

The rearrangement links TRBV7-9 to TRBJ2-1; D is possibly TRBD2 (5 bases). This CDR3 contains 16 residues. Trimming pared 5 bases from V and 7 bases from J, leaving 21 bases between. The germline V gene has CDR1 SEHNR and CDR2 FQNEAQ (reference sequence). The chain's CDR3 is CASSLGGDSFRNEQFF. Written as DNA, the CDR3 is TGTGCCAGCAGCCTCGGAGGAGACTCATTCCGAAATGAGCAGTTCTTC.

This sequence joins TRBV15 and TRBJ2-3, with a weak D call TRBD2 (6 bases). This CDR3 region has 15 residues. Per germline, CDR1 LNHNV and CDR2 YYDKDF (reference sequence). Trimming pared 5 bases from V and 3 bases from J, leaving 15 bases between. The CDR3 reads CATSAGRFSTDTQYF. The CDR3 bases are TGTGCCACCAGCGCAGGGAGGTTTTCGACAGATACGCAGTATTTT.

Here the CDR3 reads CASIPRAAEAFF. The CDR3 nucleotides read TGTGCCAGCATCCCCCGGGCAGCAGAAGCTTTCTTT. The chain links TRBV28 to TRBJ1-1; D is unresolved. V lost 7 bases, J lost 8 bases, and 14 bases lay in between. CDR1 is MDHEN and CDR2 is SYDVKM in the germline V gene. This CDR3 has 12 residues.

This clonotype was recorded a few times. The DNA of the CDR3 is TGTGCCACCAGCAGCGGCTACGAGACCCAGTACTTC. It encodes CATSSGYETQYF. The chain links TRBV15 to TRBJ2-5; D is uncertain. This CDR3 contains 12 residues. Trimming shortened V by 3 bases and J by 5 bases, and 7 bases separated the two germline ends. CDR1 LNHNV and CDR2 YYDKDF come from the germline V gene (reference sequence).

This clonotype showed up many times. The V gene is TRBV29-1, the J gene TRBJ2-3; D might be TRBD1 (6 bases). The V end lost 2 bases, the J end lost 13 bases, and 16 bases lay between the germline ends. The CDR3 consists of 12 residues. CDR1 is SQVTM and CDR2 is ANQGSEA in the germline V gene. CDR3 coding DNA: TGCAGCGTTGAAAGTGGGGGCTATTCCAAGTATTTT. It specifies CSVESGGYSKYF.

This clonotype occurred a few times. The rearrangement joins TRBV4-1 to TRBJ2-1; 8 bases match TRBD1. Germline values: CDR1 MGHRA, CDR2 YSYEKL. After removal of 0 bases from V and 4 bases from J, the junction contained 5 bases not matched to a gene. The CDR3 has 16 amino acids. CDR3 region: CASSQDSQGAYNEQFF. The CDR3 DNA follows: TGCGCCAGCAGCCAAGATTCGCAGGGGGCATACAATGAGCAGTTCTTC.

The V gene is TRBV27, the J gene TRBJ2-3; 8 nucleotides align to TRBD2. Germline CDR1 is MNHEY and CDR2 is SMNVEV (reference sequence). CDR3 length: 16 residues. Germline trimming cut 7 bases from V and 3 bases from J; bases unmatched to any gene: 12. The CDR3 is CASIGSGRSITDTQYF. CDR3 DNA: TGTGCCAGCATCGGAAGCGGGAGATCGATTACAGATACGCAGTATTTT.

J is TRBJ1-1 and V is TRBV20-1; TRBD1 is a possible D gene (5 bases). The V and J ends lost 5 bases and 6 bases respectively, with 16 bases between them. In germline, CDR1 is DFQATT, CDR2 SNEGSKA (reference sequence). The CDR3 covers 13 residues. The CDR3: CSASGPRTPEAFF. CDR3 sequence (DNA): TGCAGTGCTTCGGGACCCAGGACCCCTGAAGCTTTCTTT.

V usage is TRBV7-2 and J usage is TRBJ1-1; D is undetermined. V was cut by 5 bases and J by 4 bases, with 17 bases left in between. The CDR3 is 15 residues long. Germline V gene data show CDR1 as SGHTA and CDR2 as FQGNSA. CDR3 coding DNA: TGTGCCAGCAGCCCAGCCCGCCCGTTAGGCACTGAAGCTTTCTTT. Translation: CASSPARPLGTEAFF.

This clonotype was picked up a small number of times. The chain couples TRBV4-2 to TRBJ2-1, with D tentatively TRBD1 (5 bases). The V end was cut by 3 bases, the J end by 14 bases, with 20 bases between. The CDR3 consists of 14 residues. Germline V gene lookup returns CDR1 LGHNA and CDR2 YNFKEQ. The CDR3 here is CASSHAAGFLPEFF. The CDR3 DNA follows: TGTGCCAGCAGCCATGCCGCAGGGTTCTTGCCAGAGTTCTTC.

This sequence joins TRBV5-1 and TRBJ2-7; the match to TRBD2 covers 13 bases. After removal of 2 bases from V and 2 bases from J, the junction contained 10 bases not matched to a gene. Germline lookup yields CDR1 SGHRS and CDR2 YFSETQ. This CDR3 is 18 amino acids long. CDR3 in amino acids: CASSFSLAGGSSTYEQYF. CDR3 bases: TGCGCCAGCAGCTTTTCACTAGCGGGAGGGTCTTCAACCTACGAGCAGTACTTC.

V usage is TRBV4-1 and J usage is TRBJ1-1; D is unresolved. CDR3 size: 18 residues. The V gene lost 3 bases and the J gene lost 1 base, with 21 bases spanning the gap. CDR1 and CDR2 from the germline V gene are MGHRA and YSYEKL. CDR3 coding DNA: TGCGCCAGCAGCCACAAGATTAGGGCCCCTGATAAGAACACTGAAGCTTTCTTT. Its protein product is CASSHKIRAPDKNTEAFF.

The J gene is TRBJ1-5, the V gene TRBV6-1; no reliable D call. Germline values: CDR1 MNHNS, CDR2 SASEGT. The germline V and J ends were trimmed by 6 bases and 1 base, with 10 bases remaining between them. This CDR3 comprises 14 residues. The CDR3 DNA reads TGTGCCAGCAGGGGCATTGGAAGCAATCAGCCCCAGCATTTT. It yields the protein CASRGIGSNQPQHF.

The rearrangement uses TRBV24-1 and TRBJ2-5, with TRBD1 matching over 7 bases. The CDR3 length is 18 residues. Germline CDR1 reads KGHDR; CDR2 reads SFDVKD. V lost 4 bases to trimming and J lost 11 bases; unmatched junction nucleotides: 24. CDR3 loop: CATSESAPQGVWFNEQYF. Written as DNA, the CDR3 is TGTGCCACCAGTGAGTCCGCCCCCCAGGGGGTTTGGTTCAATGAGCAGTACTTC.

A few counts support this clonotype. The V gene is TRBV4-2, the J gene TRBJ1-4, with D maybe TRBD1 (6 bases). Per germline, CDR1 LGHNA and CDR2 YNFKEQ. The V end was cut by 5 bases, the J end by 1 base, with 11 bases between. This CDR3 has 15 residues. The CDR3 nucleotides read TGTGCCAGCAGCTCCCCGACAGGAACTAATGAAAAACTGTTTTTT. This encodes CASSSPTGTNEKLFF.

Concerning this clonotype: One base away lies a much larger clone, so this may be a sequencing read error. The V and J genes are TRBV5-5 and TRBJ2-1; possibly TRBD2 for D (5 bases). CDR1 is SGHKS and CDR2 is YYEKEE in the germline V gene (reference sequence). The CDR3 covers 13 residues. This chain's CDR3 is CAGSLGVNNEQFF. The CDR3 coding sequence is TGTGCCGGCAGCCTCGGGGTGAACAATGAGCAGTTCTTC.

The rearrangement links TRBV5-4 to TRBJ2-1; tentatively, D is TRBD1 (7 bases). V was cut by 0 bases and J by 6 bases, with 13 bases left in between. This CDR3 has 15 residues. CDR1 SGHNT and CDR2 YYREEE come from the germline V gene (reference sequence). The chain's CDR3 is CASSLGQGGFNEQFF. For the CDR3, the DNA is TGTGCCAGCAGCTTGGGACAGGGAGGATTCAATGAGCAGTTCTTC.

Ten or more counts support this clonotype. The chain uses TRBV14 and TRBJ2-5; 10 bases fit TRBD2. CDR3 length: 15 residues. The germline CDR1 and CDR2 sequences are SGHDN and FVKESK. V dropped 4 bases and J dropped 5; count of bases not matched to a gene: 7. CDR3 sequence (DNA): TGTGCCAGCAGCCTTGTCCTAGCGGGAGTTGAGACCCAGTACTTC. Amino acid sequence: CASSLVLAGVETQYF.

As concerns this clonotype: At one of its ends the junction is not consistent with the germline gene, which may arise from a read error. V gene TRBV18 combines with J gene TRBJ1-4; D gene unclear. The CDR3 extends over 14 amino acids. CDR1 KGHSH and CDR2 LQKENI come from the germline V gene. CDR3 DNA: TGTGCCAGCTCACCACCGTACGCTAATGAAAAACTGTATTTT. Protein product: CASSPPYANEKLYF.

The rearrangement joins TRBV20-1 to TRBJ2-3; D tentatively reads TRBD1 or TRBD2 (5 bases each). This CDR3 has 15 amino acids. V lost 3 bases, J lost 5 bases, and 18 bases lay in between. Germline-derived CDR1 and CDR2 are DFQATT and SNEGSKA (reference sequence). In DNA, the CDR3 is TGCAGTGCTAGCTTCCGTCACGGGGCCGTAGATACGCAGTATTTT. Its translation is CSASFRHGAVDTQYF.

The chain has TRBV3-1 and TRBJ2-5, with D perhaps assigned TRBD1 or TRBD2 (6 bases each). The CDR3 length is 13 residues. Looked up from germline, CDR1 is LGHDT and CDR2 is YNNKEL (reference sequence). V lost 4 bases and J 7 bases, leaving 13 bases between the germline ends. Written as DNA, the CDR3 is TGTGCCAGCAGCCCCCTTAGGGGGGTGACCCAGTACTTC. Amino acid sequence: CASSPLRGVTQYF.

There are a few counts of this clonotype. The junction departs from the called germline gene at one end, perhaps through a read error. This sequence joins TRBV4-3 and TRBJ2-3; D possibly corresponds to TRBD2 (5 bases). This CDR3 contains 15 residues. Germline V gene data show CDR1 as LGHNA and CDR2 as YSLEER. CDR3 bases: TGCGCCAGCAGCCAAGATGCGGGTTTCACAGATGCGCAGTATTTT. It encodes CASSQDAGFTDAQYF.